This paragraph reports one T cell receptor beta chain. As for time point: patch test 1, 2 weeks after DPC sensitization. Treatment defined: therapeutic diphenylcyclopropenone sensitization with weekly scalp DPC. The data originate from a study of human T cells and chemical hapten exposure. CDR3 size: 14 residues. V gave up 5 bases and J gave up 3 bases, with 11 bases separating them. Germline V gene lookup returns CDR1 SEHNR and CDR2 FQNEAQ (reference sequence). As the library was built, unique molecular identifiers were attached to individual cDNA molecules. A single record per CDR3 protein comes from TCRdb applying MiXCR to the RACE reads. The sample lists about 340,000 distinct CDR3 sequences; roughly 6.9% were seen once.

This rearrangement joins TRBV7-9 to TRBJ1-5, with unresolved D. The TCR sequence derives from a woman in her late teens or twenties with alopecia areata. Some clones in this sample may be carry-over from other donors' samples. This specimen consisted of whole blood, obtained in connection with sensitization to the hapten diphenylcyclopropenone (DPC). The CDR3 DNA is TGTGCCAGCAGCCCTCCCTTGAACAATCAGCCCCAGCATTTT. Its translation: CASSPPLNNQPQHF.